One and the same sample provided the 27 T cell receptor beta chains below, sequenced in a study of siplizumab effects on memory and regulatory T cells. The table came from immunoSEQ multiplex PCR; TCRdb's copy has only in-frame clones and leaves some out. The sample has under 95,000 clones, about 93% seen once. Source material: non-Treg CD4+ T cells sorted from blood. The receptors were gathered from a human donor in good health.

V is TRBV7-2 and J is TRBJ2-1; the D call may be TRBD1 or TRBD2 (5 bases each). CDR3 size: 17 residues. Deletions cut 2 bases from V and 0 bases from J, with 14 bases between. Germline V CDR1 and CDR2: SGHTA, FQGNSA. The CDR3 is CASSLYGTRLSYNEQFF. The CDR3 DNA reads TGTGCCAGCAGCTTATACGGGACCCGTCTCTCCTACAATGAGCAGTTCTTC.

The chain couples TRBV19 to TRBJ1-5; D may be TRBD1 (6 bases). V lost 4 bases to trimming and J lost 5 bases, with 15 bases between them. The CDR3 extends over 15 amino acids. Germline V lookup: CDR1 LNHDA, CDR2 SQIVND (reference sequence). The CDR3 sequence is CASSTYRVLYQPQHF. In DNA form, the CDR3 reads TGTGCCAGTAGTACCTACAGGGTTCTCTATCAGCCCCAGCATTTT.

The rearrangement uses TRBV2 and TRBJ1-5, with 11 positions matching TRBD1. The CDR3 spans 16 residues. V lost 7 bases to trimming and J lost 0 bases; unmatched junction nucleotides: 5. The germline V gene has CDR1 SNHLY and CDR2 FYNNEI. The CDR3: CASTDRGPGSNQPQHF. Here the CDR3 DNA reads TGTGCCAGCACGGACAGGGGGCCGGGTAGCAATCAGCCCCAGCATTTT.

The chain joins TRBV5-5 to TRBJ2-3, with 10 bases fitting TRBD2. The CDR3 has 14 amino acids. With 4 bases clipped from V and 6 bases from J, the junction kept 5 bases outside the gene matches. Germline loops: CDR1 SGHKS, CDR2 YYEKEE (reference sequence). CDR3 protein: CASSVPGLADTQYF. CDR3 sequence (DNA): TGTGCCAGCAGCGTACCGGGACTAGCGGATACGCAGTATTTT.

The chain uses TRBV4-2 and TRBJ2-4; 9 nucleotides align to TRBD2. Germline assignment: CDR1 LGHNA and CDR2 YNFKEQ. V shed 0 bases, J shed 6 bases, and the junction held 6 bases outside the gene matches. This CDR3 has 16 residues. CDR3 protein: CASSQEASGTGNIQYF. CDR3 DNA: TGTGCCAGCAGCCAAGAAGCTAGCGGGACCGGAAACATTCAGTACTTC.

The chain is built from TRBV18 and TRBJ1-3, with D possibly matching TRBD1 (5 bases). V was clipped by 3 bases and J by 4 bases, with 13 bases between them. Germline loops: CDR1 KGHSH, CDR2 LQKENI. This CDR3 is built from 15 residues. The CDR3 region is CASSPLGARGNTIYF. CDR3 in DNA: TGTGCCAGCTCACCTTTAGGGGCGCGGGGAAACACCATATATTTT.

CDR3 amino acids: CSASKGGLQYF. CDR3 nucleotides: TGCAGTGCTAGCAAGGGAGGGTTACAGTATTTT. The rearrangement links TRBV20-1 to TRBJ2-3; TRBD2 agrees at 7 bases. Germline lookup yields CDR1 DFQATT and CDR2 SNEGSKA (reference sequence). This CDR3 is built from 11 residues. V gave up 3 bases and J gave up 12 bases; unmatched junction bases: 6.

The V and J genes are TRBV9 and TRBJ2-7, with 15 bases lining up with TRBD2. CDR3 length equals 17 residues. Germline CDR1 is SGDLS and CDR2 is YYNGEE. V shed 4 bases and J 5 bases; nucleotides not matched to a gene: 10. CDR3 in DNA: TGTGCCAGCAGCAGAGGACTAGCGGGAGGGCTTAGGAACGAGCAGTACTTC. This codes for CASSRGLAGGLRNEQYF.

V is TRBV7-9 and J is TRBJ1-1, with a tentative D call TRBD1 (5 bases). The germline gives CDR1 SEHNR, CDR2 FQNEAQ (reference sequence). The CDR3 has 14 amino acids. V was shortened by 5 bases and J by 6 bases, with 16 bases between the two germline ends. Here the CDR3 DNA reads TGTGCCAGCAGCCTCGAGGGGCCGTGGGCTGAAGCTTTCTTT. It translates to CASSLEGPWAEAFF.

This chain connects TRBV9 to TRBJ2-3; 7 nucleotides match TRBD2. There are 14 residues in the CDR3. The germline V gene encodes CDR1 SGDLS and CDR2 YYNGEE. V gave up 6 bases and J gave up 0 bases; unmatched junction bases: 4. This chain's CDR3 is CASTPSGSTDTQYF. For the CDR3, the DNA is TGTGCCAGCACCCCTAGCGGAAGCACAGATACGCAGTATTTT.

This chain joins TRBV11-3 and TRBJ1-1; TRBD1 matches 7 bases. Germline loops: CDR1 SGHNT, CDR2 YENEEA. This CDR3 is 13 amino acids long. J gave up 0 bases and V 7 bases, and 2 bases lay outside the gene matches. The CDR3 DNA reads as TGTGCCAGCACGGACAGGCTGAACACTGAAGCTTTCTTT. Its translation: CASTDRLNTEAFF.

V usage is TRBV5-1 and J usage is TRBJ2-1; TRBD2 is a possible D gene (6 bases). V shed 0 bases and J shed 0 bases, with 10 bases lying between them. Germline-derived CDR1 and CDR2 are SGHRS and YFSETQ. This CDR3 has 16 residues. CDR3 in amino acids: CASSLDGRSSYNEQFF. The CDR3 DNA reads as TGCGCCAGCAGCTTGGATGGGAGGAGCTCCTACAATGAGCAGTTCTTC.

The CDR3 nucleotides read TGTGCCAGCAGCCAAGATCTTAGGATAGCGGAGACGGGATACAATGAGCAGTTCTTC. It encodes CASSQDLRIAETGYNEQFF. The chain joins TRBV14 to TRBJ2-1, with TRBD2 as a possible D gene (6 bases). The CDR3 totals 19 residues. V was clipped by 0 bases and J by 4 bases, with 22 bases between them. Germline V CDR1 and CDR2: SGHDN, FVKESK.

The chain has TRBV6-1 and TRBJ1-5; TRBD1 aligns across 8 bases. Germline-derived CDR1 and CDR2 are MNHNS and SASEGT. The CDR3 runs to 17 residues. The V gene end was trimmed by 3 bases and the J gene end by 4 bases; junction bases not matched to a gene: 11. CDR3 DNA sequence: TGTGCCAGCAGTGAGGTCAGGACAGGGTCGCGAAATCAGCCCCAGCATTTT. Translating gives CASSEVRTGSRNQPQHF.

The chain combines TRBV14 with TRBJ1-2, with D perhaps TRBD1 (5 bases). This CDR3 is built from 14 residues. In germline, CDR1 is SGHDN, CDR2 FVKESK. V dropped 1 base and J dropped 4 bases, with 10 bases sitting between them. The CDR3, as DNA: TGTGCCAGCAGCCAAGTCAAAGGGACCTATGGCTACACCTTC. It codes for CASSQVKGTYGYTF.

The CDR3 spells CSVEDLGGVYNEQFF. The CDR3 nucleotides read TGCAGCGTTGAAGATTTAGGGGGCGTATACAATGAGCAGTTCTTC. The chain uses TRBV29-1 and TRBJ2-1; 7 nucleotides align to TRBD1. V was clipped by 0 bases and J by 4 bases; unmatched bases: 6. From germline, CDR1 is SQVTM and CDR2 ANQGSEA. The CDR3 extends over 15 amino acids.

This clone was picked up one time. The gene calls are TRBV12-2 and TRBJ1-2. TRBV12-2 is tagged as a pseudogene. CDR3 length: 15 amino acids. The DNA of the CDR3 is TGTGCAAGTCGCTTAGGACTGAGAATTTACTATGGCTACACCTTC. Translation gives CASRLGLRIYYGYTF.

The chain links TRBV6-6 to TRBJ1-1; D ambiguous. The V gene's germline CDR1 is MNHNY and CDR2 SVGAGI (reference sequence). CDR3 size: 13 residues. V was cut by 6 bases and J by 6 bases, with 14 bases left in between. CDR3 amino acids: CASSTARAAEAFF. DNA of the CDR3: TGTGCCAGCAGCACCGCCCGGGCAGCTGAAGCTTTCTTT.

This chain uses TRBV13 with TRBJ2-5, with a tentative D call TRBD1 (6 bases). Germline V lookup: CDR1 PRHDT, CDR2 FYEKMQ (reference sequence). V lost 3 bases and J 0 bases, leaving 14 bases between the germline ends. The CDR3 sequence is 16 residues long. CDR3 coding DNA: TGTGCCAGCAGCTTTCCCGGGCAGGGGTACCAAGAGACCCAGTACTTC. This codes for CASSFPGQGYQETQYF.

The genes are TRBV12-5 and TRBJ2-2, with a weak D call TRBD1 (6 bases). The CDR3 spans 13 residues. Germline V lookup: CDR1 LGHNT, CDR2 FRNRAP. Trimming left V 1 base short and J 7 bases short, with 7 bases between. DNA for the CDR3: TGTGCTAGTGGTTTGGCGGGACACGGGGAGCTGTTTTTT. It yields the protein CASGLAGHGELFF.

This clone has more than one count but fewer than ten. The chain couples TRBV7-3 to TRBJ1-2; TRBD1 matches at 7 bases. This CDR3 has 15 amino acids. Germline CDR1 reads SGHTA; CDR2 reads FQGTGA. Trimming at V came to 7 bases and at J to 7 bases, leaving 15 bases not matched to a gene. The CDR3 DNA sequence: TGTGCCAGCACCCTCACAAGGGGGACAGTGGTTGGCTACACCTTC. The encoded protein is CASTLTRGTVVGYTF.

The genes are TRBV10-3 and TRBJ2-1, with D tentatively TRBD2 (5 bases). The CDR3 spans 15 residues. Per germline, CDR1 ENHRY and CDR2 SYGVKD. Trimming took off 0 bases at V and 5 bases at J, with 11 bases between the two ends. CDR3 protein: CAISESNDYHNEQFF. As DNA, the CDR3 is TGTGCCATCAGTGAGTCGAACGACTATCACAATGAGCAGTTCTTC.

Only one count was recorded for this clone. This chain links TRBV11-1 with TRBJ2-5; TRBD2 matches at 9 bases. After removal of 5 bases from V and 4 bases from J, the junction contained 11 bases not matched to a gene. The germline V gene encodes CDR1 SGHAT and CDR2 FQDESV (reference sequence). This CDR3 is built from 16 residues. The CDR3 coding sequence is TGTGCCAGCAGCGCGAATAGCGGGAGATTGCGAGAGACCCAGTACTTC. Its protein is CASSANSGRLRETQYF. The full variable domain, completed using reference TRBV11-1 and TRBJ2-5, is EAEVAQSPRYKITEKSQAVAFWCDPISGHATLYWYRQILGQGPELLVQFQDESVVDDSQLPKDRFSAERLKGVDSTLKIQPAELGDSAMYLCASSANSGRLRETQYFGPGTRLLVL.

This chain's CDR3 is CASSLLAGSYEQYF. CDR3 nucleotides: TGCGCCAGCAGCTTGTTGGCAGGCTCCTACGAGCAGTACTTC. V and J are TRBV5-1 and TRBJ2-7; D is unresolved. The CDR3 extends over 14 amino acids. Per germline, CDR1 SGHRS and CDR2 YFSETQ. Trimming removed 1 base from V and 0 bases from J, with 8 bases in between.

V usage is TRBV6-5 and J usage is TRBJ2-5; 11 nucleotides align to TRBD2. Germline loops: CDR1 MNHEY, CDR2 SVGAGI. The V gene end was trimmed by 6 bases and the J gene end by 6 bases; junction bases not matched to a gene: 6. The CDR3 is 14 residues long. Written as DNA, the CDR3 is TGTGCCAGCAGGCGCCCTAGCGGGAGGAAGACCCAGTACTTC. Translating it yields CASRRPSGRKTQYF.

The chain links TRBV29-1 to TRBJ2-3; no reliable D call. The V and J ends lost 6 bases and 5 bases respectively, with 15 bases between them. CDR1 is SQVTM and CDR2 is ANQGSEA in the germline V gene. The CDR3 totals 13 residues. This CDR3 is CSVEIIPGDTQYF. The CDR3 DNA follows: TGCAGCGTAGAGATTATACCCGGAGATACGCAGTATTTT.

The table lists this clone with a few counts. The chain joins TRBV2 to TRBJ1-5; 8 nucleotides line up with TRBD1. The germline V gene has CDR1 SNHLY and CDR2 FYNNEI. This CDR3 contains 14 residues. The ends lost 6 bases at V and 2 bases at J; junction bases unmatched: 3. The CDR3 sequence is CASRGQVGNQPQHF. The DNA of the CDR3 is TGTGCCAGCAGGGGACAGGTGGGCAATCAGCCCCAGCATTTT.